This entry lists 16 T cell receptor beta chains sequenced from one sample in a study of PD-L1 blockade in urothelial cancer (dated by TCRdb to about 2017). The time point label of this sample denotes: pretreatment peripheral blood. The library was obtained by the immunoSEQ multiplex PCR assay. The table comes from immuneACCESS by way of TCRdb, which keeps in-frame sequences with V and J called. Part of the clones is missing from these tables; in studies checked, under half for an unresolved V gene and the rest for unknown reasons. The sample table shows more than 85,000 clones, and around 87% are seen once. The ten largest clonotypes hold approximately 2% of the sample. The source was PBMCs, collected around atezolizumab (anti-PD-L1) treatment. Every receptor here comes from a man aged 55-75 years with urothelial cancer.

The gene calls are TRBV2 and TRBJ2-1, with TRBD2 matching 10 bases. The CDR3 loop spans 17 amino acids. Per germline, CDR1 SNHLY and CDR2 FYNNEI. V gave up 6 bases and J gave up 4 bases; unmatched junction bases: 12. The CDR3 DNA is TGTGCCAGCAGAGCACCTCGGACTAGCGGAACTTACAATGAGCAGTTCTTC. Its translation: CASRAPRTSGTYNEQFF.

This clone showed up just once. The J gene is TRBJ2-5, the V gene TRBV27; 12 bases match TRBD2. The CDR3 is 19 amino acids. V lost 4 bases and J lost 6; bases outside the gene matches: 18. Germline V gene lookup returns CDR1 MNHEY and CDR2 SMNVEV (reference sequence). CDR3 nucleotide sequence: TGTGCCAGCAGTTCCGATCGGACTAGCGGGGCGGCCAGTAGAAAGACCCAGTACTTC. Translation: CASSSDRTSGAASRKTQYF.

The chain links TRBV5-1 to TRBJ2-1; 9 bases match TRBD1. Germline V CDR1 and CDR2: SGHRS, YFSETQ. This CDR3 has 18 residues. The trim removed 3 bases at V and 1 base at J, leaving 11 bases unmatched. CDR3 in DNA: TGCGCCAGCAGCTGGGGAGCGGTGGGGACAGGGTCCTACAATGAGCAGTTCTTC. Translation gives CASSWGAVGTGSYNEQFF.

The chain employs TRBV11-2 and TRBJ1-5, with 9 bases matching TRBD1. The J segment lost 4 bases and the V segment lost 5 bases, leaving 3 bases of the junction unmatched. Per the germline V gene, CDR1 is SGHAT and CDR2 is FQNNGV. The CDR3 has 14 amino acids. CDR3 sequence: CASSGGQGNQPQHF. In nucleotides, the CDR3 is TGTGCCAGCAGCGGAGGACAGGGGAATCAGCCCCAGCATTTT.

The chain combines TRBV5-1 with TRBJ2-2; 9 nucleotides agree with TRBD1. The CDR3 is made up of 14 amino acids. From germline, CDR1 is SGHRS and CDR2 YFSETQ. The V gene end was trimmed by 0 bases and the J gene end by 6 bases; junction bases not matched to a gene: 0. The CDR3 nucleotides read TGCGCCAGCAGCTTGGGACAGGGGGCCGGGGAGCTGTTTTTT. Its protein is CASSLGQGAGELFF.

This clone was picked up a small number of times. J is TRBJ1-5 and V is TRBV7-9; 8 positions agree with TRBD1. The CDR3 runs to 16 residues. The trim removed 5 bases at V and 5 bases at J, leaving 11 bases unmatched. The germline V gene encodes CDR1 SEHNR and CDR2 FQNEAQ (reference sequence). Here the CDR3 DNA reads TGTGCCAGCAGCAGCGGACAGGGAGGCCTCGATCAGCCCCAGCATTTT. Translating it yields CASSSGQGGLDQPQHF.

The gene calls are TRBV5-1 and TRBJ2-1, with 12 positions matching TRBD2. The CDR3 covers 15 residues. The ends lost 4 bases at V and 3 bases at J; junction bases unmatched: 2. CDR1 is SGHRS, CDR2 YFSETQ, per germline. The CDR3 DNA reads as TGCGCCAGCAGCCTAGCGGGAGGGAACTACAATGAGCAGTTCTTC. Its protein product is CASSLAGGNYNEQFF.

The V call is TRBV5-1, the J call TRBJ2-1, with 9 bases aligning to TRBD2. The CDR3 has 15 residues. Trimming at V came to 4 bases and at J to 12 bases, leaving 14 bases not matched to a gene. Germline assignment: CDR1 SGHRS and CDR2 YFSETQ. CDR3 loop: CASSLLTSGTGLQFF. CDR3 bases: TGCGCCAGCAGCCTCCTGACTAGCGGCACGGGTTTGCAGTTCTTC.

The CDR3 region is CAARGGGNPDTQYF. The DNA of the CDR3 is TGTGCCGCGCGCGGCGGGGGGAACCCAGATACGCAGTATTTT. The chain joins TRBV2 to TRBJ2-3, with 8 bases identical to TRBD2. The ends lost 11 bases at V and 4 bases at J; junction bases unmatched: 11. This CDR3 is built from 14 residues. In germline, CDR1 is SNHLY, CDR2 FYNNEI.

In regard to this clone: It may be a read error: a sequence one base away is much more abundant. The genes are TRBV7-6 and TRBJ2-1; 7 bases agree with TRBD1. The CDR3 sequence is 13 residues long. Trimming cost V 1 base and J 6 bases; bases outside gene matches: 0. Germline CDR1 SGHVS, CDR2 FNYEAQ. This CDR3 is CASSLGTGNEQFF. For the CDR3, the DNA is TGTGCCAGCAGCTTAGGGACAGGCAATGAGCAGTTCTTC.

This clone came up a few times. The V gene is TRBV4-2, the J gene TRBJ2-1; TRBD1 might be the D (6 bases). The CDR3 is made up of 13 amino acids. V lost 0 bases and J lost 10, with 10 bases in between. Germline lookup yields CDR1 LGHNA and CDR2 YNFKEQ. CDR3 bases: TGTGCCAGCAGCCAAGAAAGGGGGAACGAGCAGTTCTTC. Amino acid sequence: CASSQERGNEQFF.

The rearrangement uses TRBV7-9 and TRBJ1-4, with TRBD1 matching 9 bases. Germline trimming cut 4 bases from V and 8 bases from J; bases unmatched to any gene: 8. CDR3 size: 15 residues. Per germline, CDR1 SEHNR and CDR2 FQNEAQ (reference sequence). CDR3 nucleotide sequence: TGTGCCAGCAGCTCTGATACAGGGACAGGGGAAAAACTGTTTTTT. Translated, it gives CASSSDTGTGEKLFF.

The chain combines TRBV9 with TRBJ2-3, with 12 nucleotides matching TRBD2. V gave up 4 bases and J gave up 5 bases; unmatched junction bases: 11. The CDR3 runs 17 residues. Germline V gives CDR1 SGDLS, CDR2 YYNGEE. CDR3 amino acids: CASSLLSSGGAVDTQYF. The CDR3, as DNA: TGTGCCAGCAGCCTTCTTTCTAGCGGGGGGGCCGTAGATACGCAGTATTTT. Looking up the rest from reference TRBV9 and TRBJ2-3 gives the full variable domain: DSGVTQTPKHLITATGQRVTLRCSPRSGDLSVYWYQQSLDQGLQFLIQYYNGEERAKGNILERFSAQQFPDLHSELNLSSLELGDSALYFCASSLLSSGGAVDTQYFGPGTRLTVL.

The chain carries TRBV29-1 and TRBJ2-7; TRBD1 matches at 7 bases. Per germline, CDR1 SQVTM and CDR2 ANQGSEA. With V trimmed by 8 bases and J by 2 bases, 6 bases remained unmatched. The CDR3 is made up of 12 amino acids. CDR3 in DNA: TGCAGCATTTCCCAGGGGGCCTACGAGCAGTACTTC. Translation: CSISQGAYEQYF.

The chain couples TRBV30 to TRBJ1-2; D ambiguous. V was cut by 0 bases and J by 7 bases, with 15 bases left in between. Germline V gives CDR1 GTSNPN, CDR2 SVGIG (reference sequence). The CDR3 consists of 14 residues. The CDR3 reads CAWSVFRGAGGYTF. CDR3 nucleotide sequence: TGTGCCTGGAGTGTATTTCGGGGAGCGGGTGGCTACACCTTC.

V gene TRBV2 combines with J gene TRBJ2-1; 8 bases agree with TRBD1. V shed 3 bases and J 8 bases; nucleotides not matched to a gene: 9. Germline V lookup: CDR1 SNHLY, CDR2 FYNNEI. The CDR3 contains 15 residues. CDR3 loop: CASSESDRGIDEQFF. CDR3 coding DNA: TGTGCCAGCAGTGAGTCCGACAGGGGAATCGATGAGCAGTTCTTC. Filled out from reference TRBV2 and TRBJ2-1, the complete variable domain reads EPEVTQTPSHQVTQMGQEVILRCVPISNHLYFYWYRQILGQKVEFLVSFYNNEISEKSEIFDDQFSVERPDGSNFTLKIRSTKLEDSAMYFCASSESDRGIDEQFFGPGTRLTVL.